Below, one T cell receptor (beta chain) is given with its context. These data come from a study of blood T cell repertoires in COVID-19. The wider study: The analysed material was cDNA or gDNA that came from T cells, B-cell-depleted T cells, or PBMCs.

The CDR3 runs 15 residues. Germline V CDR1 and CDR2: SGHRS, YFSETQ. The ends were cut back, 5 bases at V and 0 bases at J, with 9 bases in the middle. TCRdb keeps only in-frame clones here, not all; method: immunoSEQ multiplex PCR. The sample contains about 140,000 clones, around 89% of which appear only once. The chain links TRBV5-1 to TRBJ2-6; D ambiguous. Specimen: peripheral blood. This TCR derives from a woman older than 75 with acute or convalescent COVID-19. CDR3 region: CASSNQISGANVLTF. The CDR3 DNA sequence: TGCGCCAGCAGTAACCAGATCTCTGGGGCCAACGTCCTGACTTTC.